The 21 T cell receptor beta chains given below trace back to one sample, sequenced in a study of PD-1 blockade in mismatch repair-deficient tumors. The table came from immunoSEQ multiplex PCR; TCRdb's copy has only in-frame clones and leaves some out. The sample includes roughly 15,000 clones, approximately 83% of them seen just once. The source was PBMCs, collected 4 weeks after starting pembrolizumab. Receptor source: an adult with mismatch repair-deficient cancer.

J is TRBJ2-3 and V is TRBV9; possible D gene TRBD2, 7 bases. CDR1 SGDLS and CDR2 YYNGEE come from the germline V gene. The CDR3 spans 16 residues. Between the trimmed V and J ends, which lost 4 bases and 4 bases, there was a span of 19 bases. The CDR3 bases are TGTGCCAGCAGCTTCGGACAGCGGGACCCCCCAGATACGCAGTATTTT. Its protein is CASSFGQRDPPDTQYF.

The chain carries TRBV30 and TRBJ2-7, with TRBD1 matching 11 bases. This CDR3 comprises 15 residues. CDR1 is GTSNPN, CDR2 SVGIG, per germline (reference sequence). With 3 bases clipped from V and 3 bases from J, the junction kept 7 bases outside the gene matches. The CDR3 protein is CAWRVRDRGDYEQYF. The CDR3 DNA is TGTGCCTGGAGAGTCCGGGACAGGGGGGACTACGAGCAGTACTTC.

This chain connects TRBV2 to TRBJ2-4; D not certain. The CDR3 runs to 12 residues. In germline, CDR1 is SNHLY, CDR2 FYNNEI. V lost 7 bases and J lost 8, with 12 bases in between. The CDR3 sequence: CASNAASYIQYF. The DNA of the CDR3 is TGTGCCAGCAACGCGGCCAGTTACATTCAGTACTTC.

The CDR3 spells CASSPGTGFSPLHF. For the CDR3, the DNA is TGTGCCAGCAGCCCCGGGACAGGGTTCTCACCCCTCCACTTT. The V gene is TRBV7-2, the J gene TRBJ1-6; TRBD1 matches at 9 bases. Trimming removed 5 bases from V and 10 bases from J; junction bases left unmatched: 6. This CDR3 contains 14 residues. Germline V gives CDR1 SGHTA, CDR2 FQGNSA. The whole variable domain, filled in from reference TRBV7-2 and TRBJ1-6, reads GAGVSQSPSNKVTEKGKDVELRCDPISGHTALYWYRQSLGQGLEFLIYFQGNSAPDKSGLPSDRFSAERTGGSVSTLTIQRTQQEDSAVYLCASSPGTGFSPLHFGNGTRLTVT.

This clone was counted only a few times. The CDR3 sequence is CASSPGQGDPLHF. In DNA, the CDR3 is TGTGCCAGCAGTCCAGGACAGGGCGACCCCCTCCACTTT. The genes are TRBV28 and TRBJ1-6, with TRBD1 identical over 8 bases. Per germline, CDR1 MDHEN and CDR2 SYDVKM. After removal of 5 bases from V and 13 bases from J, the junction contained 7 bases not matched to a gene. This CDR3 contains 13 residues.

In regard to this clone: Distinct nucleotide sequences in the sample also encode this CDR3. The chain recombines TRBV29-1 with TRBJ2-5, with D perhaps TRBD2 (6 bases). V was trimmed by 2 bases and J by 12 bases, leaving 13 bases between them. Per germline, CDR1 SQVTM and CDR2 ANQGSEA. CDR3 length equals 11 residues. As DNA, the CDR3 is TGCAGCGTTGAACGCGTGGAGGGGAAGTACTTC. This sequence encodes CSVERVEGKYF.

This clone was counted once. The rearrangement uses TRBV28 and TRBJ1-1; unclear D gene. Per germline, CDR1 MDHEN and CDR2 SYDVKM. The CDR3 has 12 amino acids. Trimming stripped 2 bases from V and 1 base from J, with 2 bases between. CDR3 region: CASSLQNTEAFF. The CDR3 DNA sequence: TGTGCCAGCAGTTTACAGAACACTGAAGCTTTCTTT.

The chain has TRBV11-2 and TRBJ1-1; TRBD1 matches 8 bases. This CDR3 has 13 amino acids. The ends lost 5 bases at V and 8 bases at J; junction bases unmatched: 7. Germline V gives CDR1 SGHAT, CDR2 FQNNGV. The CDR3 DNA follows: TGTGCCAGCAGCGGCAGGGGGCAATTGGAAGCTTTCTTT. Its translation: CASSGRGQLEAFF.

This chain links TRBV18 with TRBJ1-1; D is unresolved. Germline lookup yields CDR1 KGHSH and CDR2 LQKENI. The CDR3 is made up of 15 amino acids. Between the trimmed V and J ends, which lost 0 bases and 5 bases, there was a span of 13 bases. The CDR3 sequence: CASSPPPAGSTEAFF. CDR3 DNA sequence: TGTGCCAGCTCACCACCGCCCGCGGGGTCGACTGAAGCTTTCTTT.

J is TRBJ2-1 and V is TRBV27; 7 bases fit TRBD2. V lost 7 bases, J lost 14 bases, and 11 bases stayed unmatched. This CDR3 spans 12 amino acids. Germline CDR1 reads MNHEY; CDR2 reads SMNVEV (reference sequence). This chain's CDR3 is CASNAIGGSKFF. DNA for the CDR3: TGTGCCAGCAACGCGATTGGCGGGAGCAAGTTCTTC.

This chain links TRBV21-1 with TRBJ2-7; the DNA was not used to check the table's D call, TRBD1. TRBV21-1 is a pseudogene. The length of the CDR3 is 15 residues. The CDR3 DNA reads TGTGCCAGCAGCAAAAATTGGAGACAGGCCTACGAGCAGTACTTC. Protein product: CASSKNWRQAYEQYF.

This rearrangement joins TRBV6-6 to TRBJ1-4, with unresolved D. V lost 2 bases, J lost 8 bases, and 18 bases lay in between. Germline values: CDR1 MNHNY, CDR2 SVGAGI (reference sequence). CDR3 size: 16 residues. The CDR3 spells CASSYQSARNSEKLFF. The CDR3 coding sequence is TGTGCCAGCAGTTACCAGTCGGCCAGGAATTCCGAAAAACTGTTTTTT.

This chain connects TRBV2 to TRBJ2-3; no clear D gene. Germline V CDR1 and CDR2: SNHLY, FYNNEI. With 4 bases removed from V and 6 bases from J, the gap between germline ends came to 8 bases. The CDR3 spans 12 residues. CDR3 in amino acids: CASSAPRDTQYF. CDR3 coding DNA: TGTGCCAGCAGTGCCCCCCGGGATACGCAGTATTTT.

The CDR3 DNA reads TGCGCCAGCAGTGTGGGGGCCAAGACCCAGTACTTC. Its protein is CASSVGAKTQYF. The rearrangement links TRBV23-1 to TRBJ2-5; perhaps TRBD1 as D (6 bases). TRBV23-1 has ORF status, its function being uncertain. This CDR3 has 12 amino acids. Trimming left V 5 bases short and J 6 bases short, with 10 bases between.

The chain carries TRBV27 and TRBJ1-3; D remains unclear. The germline V and J ends were trimmed by 0 bases and 1 base, with 7 bases remaining between them. The CDR3 is 15 residues long. Germline V gene data show CDR1 as MNHEY and CDR2 as SMNVEV (reference sequence). The CDR3 region is CASSLSRGSGNTIYF. The CDR3 coding sequence is TGTGCCAGCAGTTTATCGCGAGGGTCTGGAAACACCATATATTTT.

This clone was observed a single time. V gene TRBV11-2 combines with J gene TRBJ2-4; no clear D. V was clipped by 1 base and J by 0 bases, with 4 bases between them. Germline V lookup: CDR1 SGHAT, CDR2 FQNNGV. The CDR3 sequence is 14 residues long. CDR3 in amino acids: CASSLAGAKNIQYF. The CDR3, as DNA: TGTGCCAGCAGCTTAGCGGGAGCCAAAAACATTCAGTACTTC.

V is TRBV19 and J is TRBJ2-7; D remains ambiguous. The V and J ends lost 5 bases and 2 bases respectively, with 10 bases between them. This CDR3 is 13 amino acids long. Germline lookup yields CDR1 LNHDA and CDR2 SQIVND (reference sequence). CDR3 in DNA: TGTGCCAGTAGTTCCCGGGTGGCCTACGAGCAGTACTTC. Translating gives CASSSRVAYEQYF.

This clone was detected once. The chain links TRBV7-2 to TRBJ1-5; D uncertain. CDR1 is SGHTA, CDR2 FQGNSA, per germline. The V end lost 1 base, the J end lost 3 bases, and 7 bases lay between the germline ends. This CDR3 has 14 amino acids. The CDR3 sequence is CASSLDRFNQPQHF. The CDR3 bases are TGTGCCAGCAGCTTAGACCGGTTCAATCAGCCCCAGCATTTT.

V is TRBV18 and J is TRBJ2-2; possibly TRBD2 for D (5 bases). Germline V CDR1 and CDR2: KGHSH, LQKENI. There are 14 residues in the CDR3. V was pared by 5 bases and J by 6 bases, with 13 bases between. The CDR3: CASSTTTIAGELFF. The CDR3 DNA is TGTGCCAGCTCAACGACTACGATCGCCGGGGAGCTGTTTTTT.

The chain is built from TRBV2 and TRBJ1-1, with D unresolved. The CDR3 contains 10 residues. In germline, CDR1 is SNHLY, CDR2 FYNNEI. The ends were cut back, 6 bases at V and 11 bases at J, with 10 bases in the middle. In DNA, the CDR3 is TGTGCCAGCAGGGAGAAGCGGGCTTTCTTT. Translating it yields CASREKRAFF.

This clone was seen more than once but under ten times. V is TRBV12-2 and J is TRBJ2-6; whether TRBD1, the table's D call, matches the DNA was not checked. TRBV12-2 is a pseudogene locus. CDR3 length: 17 residues. The CDR3 coding sequence is TGTGCAAGTCGCTTAGCACATCGCCTCTCTGGGGCCAACGTCCTGACTTTC. It specifies CASRLAHRLSGANVLTF.